A single sample is the source of the 26 T cell receptor beta chains below, sequenced in a study of blood T cell repertoires in COVID-19. Sequencing was performed with immunoSEQ multiplex PCR; in TCRdb, only in-frame clones are kept and a portion is missing. The sample lists roughly 50,000 clones; under 85% were seen once. The sample comprised peripheral blood. The receptors here all came from a woman aged 55-70 years with acute or convalescent COVID-19.

The rearrangement joins TRBV28 to TRBJ1-5; unclear D gene. Trimming took 1 base from V and 2 from J, leaving 9 bases between them. The CDR3 is made up of 15 amino acids. In germline, CDR1 is MDHEN, CDR2 SYDVKM. The chain's CDR3 is CASSLFLSRNQPQHF. In nucleotides, the CDR3 is TGTGCCAGCAGTTTATTTCTATCGCGCAATCAGCCCCAGCATTTT.

The rearrangement links TRBV19 to TRBJ1-1, with D maybe TRBD1 (6 bases). This CDR3 spans 15 amino acids. Trimming shortened V by 6 bases and J by 5 bases, and 19 bases separated the two germline ends. CDR1 is LNHDA and CDR2 is SQIVND in the germline V gene (reference sequence). The CDR3 loop is CASRKRGGEWTEAFF. For the CDR3, the DNA is TGTGCCAGTAGGAAACGAGGGGGAGAGTGGACTGAAGCTTTCTTT.

The genes are TRBV6-5 and TRBJ1-2; a weak D match, TRBD1 (5 bases). There are 15 residues in the CDR3. Looked up from germline, CDR1 is MNHEY and CDR2 is SVGAGI. Trimming removed 4 bases from V and 6 bases from J, with 18 bases in between. In DNA, the CDR3 is TGTGCCAGCAGTTCCGAAACTGCAGGGTTGAATGGCTACACCTTC. The encoded protein is CASSSETAGLNGYTF.

J is TRBJ2-1 and V is TRBV18; possible D gene TRBD2, 6 bases. Germline CDR1 is KGHSH and CDR2 is LQKENI. The CDR3 consists of 13 residues. Trimming left V 4 bases short and J 5 bases short, with 9 bases between. This CDR3 is CASSLGLNNEQFF. The CDR3 DNA reads as TGTGCCAGCTCACTTGGACTAAACAATGAGCAGTTCTTC.

The rearrangement uses TRBV7-6 and TRBJ2-7; TRBD2 agrees at 9 bases. The CDR3 has 13 amino acids. Germline trimming cut 4 bases from V and 3 bases from J; bases unmatched to any gene: 1. CDR1 is SGHVS and CDR2 is FNYEAQ in the germline V gene. The CDR3 loop reads CASSSTSGYEQYF. The CDR3, as DNA: TGTGCCAGCAGCTCGACTAGCGGCTACGAGCAGTACTTC.

V usage is TRBV21-1 and J usage is TRBJ2-7; TRBD1 reflects the table's D call only, with no check against the DNA. TRBV21-1 is classified as a pseudogene. The CDR3 contains 12 residues. The CDR3 loop is CASSKFVNEQYF. DNA of the CDR3: TGTGCCAGCAGCAAATTTGTCAACGAGCAGTACTTC.

This clone is a singleton in its sample. The chain employs TRBV19 and TRBJ1-5, with 7 nucleotides matching TRBD1. V shed 9 bases and J 2 bases; nucleotides not matched to a gene: 4. The CDR3 has 13 residues. Germline values: CDR1 LNHDA, CDR2 SQIVND (reference sequence). CDR3 in amino acids: CASNDRGNQPQHF. DNA of the CDR3: TGTGCCAGCAACGACAGGGGCAATCAGCCCCAGCATTTT.

The chain employs TRBV30 and TRBJ1-4, with D perhaps matching TRBD1 (6 bases). This CDR3 has 16 residues. Germline V lookup: CDR1 GTSNPN, CDR2 SVGIG (reference sequence). Trimming cost V 7 bases and J 4 bases, with 22 bases left between them. The CDR3 region has the DNA TGTGCCTCCTCCCCTTGGGGGGGGCACGGTAATGAAAAACTGTTTTTT. Translated, it gives CASSPWGGHGNEKLFF.

This clone was detected only a few times. The chain combines TRBV3-1 (or the pseudogene TRBV3-2) with TRBJ2-3; D possibly corresponds to TRBD2 (5 bases). Germline CDR1 is LGHDT and CDR2 is YNNKEL (reference sequence). V lost 2 bases, J lost 2 bases, and 5 bases lay in between. The CDR3 runs to 13 residues. The CDR3 loop reads CASSQLATDTQYF. Written as DNA, the CDR3 is TGTGCCAGCAGCCAACTAGCCACAGATACGCAGTATTTT.

The chain is built from TRBV30 and TRBJ1-2, with 7 bases matching TRBD1. Germline V gives CDR1 GTSNPN, CDR2 SVGIG (reference sequence). This CDR3 contains 11 residues. The trim removed 4 bases at V and 8 bases at J, leaving 4 bases unmatched. CDR3 bases: TGTGCCTGGAATCAGGGGGGCGGCTACACCTTC. Translating gives CAWNQGGGYTF.

The chain links TRBV2 to TRBJ1-5; 9 bases align to TRBD1. Germline CDR1 and CDR2: SNHLY and FYNNEI. The CDR3 covers 16 residues. Unmatched junction bases numbered 9, after V lost 7 bases and J lost 2 bases. The CDR3 coding sequence is TGTGCCAGCACAAAAGAACAGGGGGCCGGCAATCAGCCCCAGCATTTT. This sequence encodes CASTKEQGAGNQPQHF.

This chain's CDR3 is CASSLPSSEKLFF. The CDR3 DNA sequence: TGTGCCAGCAGCTTGCCTTCTAGTGAAAAACTGTTTTTT. The chain uses TRBV5-6 and TRBJ1-4; D gene ambiguous. Germline V gene lookup returns CDR1 SGHDT and CDR2 YYEEEE. V lost 1 base and J lost 7, with 8 bases in between. The length of the CDR3 is 13 residues.

The rearrangement links TRBV19 to TRBJ1-5; TRBD1 might be the D (5 bases). The CDR3 has 12 amino acids. Germline V gene data show CDR1 as LNHDA and CDR2 as SQIVND (reference sequence). V lost 6 bases and J lost 5, with 8 bases in between. The DNA for the CDR3 is TGTGCCAGTAGACCGGGGGATCAGCCCCAGCATTTT. The encoded protein is CASRPGDQPQHF.

This clone is a singleton in its sample. The chain couples TRBV24-1 to TRBJ2-1; TRBD2 is a possible D gene (6 bases). CDR3 length: 15 residues. Trimming removed 5 bases at V and 2 bases at J, with 12 bases between. Germline lookup yields CDR1 KGHDR and CDR2 SFDVKD. CDR3 DNA: TGTGCCACCAGTGCTCACGGGAGTACCTACAATGAGCAGTTCTTC. Amino acids: CATSAHGSTYNEQFF.

In its sample, this clone was seen a few times. CDR3 DNA: TGTGCCTGGAGTCCCCAGGCCCAAGAGACCCAGTACTTC. Protein sequence: CAWSPQAQETQYF. The J gene is TRBJ2-5, the V gene TRBV30; D is unclear. Germline-derived CDR1 and CDR2 are GTSNPN and SVGIG (reference sequence). The length of the CDR3 is 13 residues. Trimming removed 2 bases at V and 1 base at J, with 8 bases between.

V usage is TRBV10-3 and J usage is TRBJ2-1, with 9 bases matching TRBD2. CDR3 length equals 14 residues. Germline CDR1 is ENHRY and CDR2 is SYGVKD. The V and J ends lost 9 bases and 7 bases, in that order; junction bases with no gene match: 10. CDR3 in amino acids: CAIGKASGMNEQFF. In DNA, the CDR3 is TGTGCCATTGGTAAGGCTAGCGGGATGAATGAGCAGTTCTTC.

The chain carries TRBV28 and TRBJ1-6; D gene unclear. The CDR3 covers 17 residues. Germline V gene lookup returns CDR1 MDHEN and CDR2 SYDVKM. V was cut by 8 bases and J by 7 bases, with 24 bases left in between. The CDR3 DNA follows: TGTGCCAGCTCGGAAGGAGTCCGCCAAAATCGGAATTCACCCCTCCACTTT. This sequence encodes CASSEGVRQNRNSPLHF.

This clone showed up just a few times. The genes are TRBV18 and TRBJ2-5, with 10 bases aligning to TRBD1. The CDR3 spans 14 residues. CDR1 is KGHSH and CDR2 is LQKENI in the germline V gene. J gave up 4 bases and V 3 bases, and 2 bases lay outside the gene matches. The CDR3 DNA follows: TGTGCCAGCTCACCTGACAGGGGGCGAGAGACCCAGTACTTC. This sequence encodes CASSPDRGRETQYF.

The chain employs TRBV27 and TRBJ2-7; TRBD1 matches at 11 bases. Germline trimming cut 6 bases from V and 1 base from J; bases unmatched to any gene: 5. The CDR3 length is 15 residues. CDR1 and CDR2 (germline): MNHEY, SMNVEV (reference sequence). CDR3 nucleotides: TGTGCCAGCAGCCGGGGGACAGGGGGATCCTACGAGCAGTACTTC. Protein sequence: CASSRGTGGSYEQYF.

The V gene is TRBV24-1, the J gene TRBJ1-6; D unresolved. Deletions cut 4 bases from V and 5 bases from J, with 5 bases between. From germline, CDR1 is KGHDR and CDR2 SFDVKD. The CDR3 runs to 13 residues. DNA for the CDR3: TGTGCCACCAGTGACACAAATAATTCACCCCTCCACTTT. This translates into CATSDTNNSPLHF.

The chain links TRBV15 to TRBJ1-5, with no clear D. The V and J ends lost 0 bases and 0 bases respectively, with 6 bases between them. CDR1 is LNHNV and CDR2 is YYDKDF in the germline V gene (reference sequence). The length of the CDR3 is 15 residues. The CDR3 is CATSRDGNSNQPQHF. CDR3 DNA: TGTGCCACCAGCAGAGACGGGAATAGCAATCAGCCCCAGCATTTT.

The chain uses TRBV21-1 and TRBJ2-7; the table's D call TRBD1 went unverified against the DNA. TRBV21-1 is given as a pseudogene. CDR3 length: 15 residues. The CDR3 protein is CASSKTTEYSLQQYF. As DNA, the CDR3 is TGTGCCAGCAGCAAAACGACAGAGTATTCCCTACAGCAGTACTTC.

J is TRBJ2-3 and V is TRBV30; a weak D match, TRBD2 (5 bases). Trimming left V 0 bases short and J 6 bases short, with 13 bases between. The CDR3 has 14 residues. The germline V gene has CDR1 GTSNPN and CDR2 SVGIG (reference sequence). DNA for the CDR3: TGTGCCTGGAGTGTACTCGCGGGTTCTGATACGCAGTATTTT. Translating gives CAWSVLAGSDTQYF.

This chain connects TRBV24-1 to TRBJ2-1; 11 bases match TRBD1. Germline CDR1 reads KGHDR; CDR2 reads SFDVKD. After removal of 5 bases from V and 6 bases from J, the junction contained 8 bases not matched to a gene. The CDR3 has 16 residues. The CDR3 bases are TGTGCCACCAGTGCCTTCATCGGGACAGGGGGCAATGAGCAGTTCTTC. Amino acids: CATSAFIGTGGNEQFF.

The rearrangement uses TRBV3-1 (or the pseudogene TRBV3-2) and TRBJ2-2; D call uncertain. Germline V gene sequence: CDR1 LGHDT, CDR2 YNNKEL (reference sequence). V lost 2 bases and J lost 13, with 17 bases in between. The CDR3 consists of 14 residues. The CDR3 loop is CASSQNSALSRLFF. CDR3 coding DNA: TGTGCCAGCAGCCAAAACTCAGCGTTGTCAAGGCTGTTTTTT.

J is TRBJ2-5 and V is TRBV7-8; 10 positions agree with TRBD2. Germline CDR1 reads SGHVS; CDR2 reads FQNEAQ. The CDR3 is 15 residues long. Trimming cost V 6 bases and J 2 bases; bases outside gene matches: 6. Here the CDR3 reads CASSKAGGVQETQYF. The CDR3 DNA reads as TGTGCCAGCAGTAAAGCGGGAGGGGTACAAGAGACCCAGTACTTC.